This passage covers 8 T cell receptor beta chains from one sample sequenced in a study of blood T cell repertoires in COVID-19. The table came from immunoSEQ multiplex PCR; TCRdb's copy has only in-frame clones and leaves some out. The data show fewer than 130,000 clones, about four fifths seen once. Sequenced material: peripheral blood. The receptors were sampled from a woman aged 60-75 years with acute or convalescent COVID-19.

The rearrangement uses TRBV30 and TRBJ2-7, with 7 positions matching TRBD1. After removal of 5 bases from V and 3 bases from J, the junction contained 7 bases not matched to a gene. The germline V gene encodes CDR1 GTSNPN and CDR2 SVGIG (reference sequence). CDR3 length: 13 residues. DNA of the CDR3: TGTGCCTGGGCTGCCTGGGACAGCTACGAGCAGTACTTC. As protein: CAWAAWDSYEQYF.

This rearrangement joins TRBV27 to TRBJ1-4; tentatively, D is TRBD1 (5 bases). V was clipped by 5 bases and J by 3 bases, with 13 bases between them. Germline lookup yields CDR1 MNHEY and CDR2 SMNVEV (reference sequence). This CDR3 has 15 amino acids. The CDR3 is CASSENRQSNEKLFF. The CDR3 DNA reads TGTGCCAGCAGTGAAAACCGACAGTCTAATGAAAAACTGTTTTTT. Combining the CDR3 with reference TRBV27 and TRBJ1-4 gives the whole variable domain EAQVTQNPRYLITVTGKKLTVTCSQNMNHEYMSWYRQDPGLGLRQIYYSMNVEVTDKGDVPEGYKVSRKEKRNFPLILESPSPNQTSLYFCASSENRQSNEKLFFGSGTQLSVL.

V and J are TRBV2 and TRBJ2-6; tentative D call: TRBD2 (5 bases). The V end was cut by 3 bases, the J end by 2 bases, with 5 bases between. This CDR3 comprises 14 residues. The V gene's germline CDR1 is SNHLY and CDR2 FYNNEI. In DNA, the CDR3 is TGTGCCAGCAGTGAGACTACTGGGGCCAACGTCCTGACTTTC. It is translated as CASSETTGANVLTF.

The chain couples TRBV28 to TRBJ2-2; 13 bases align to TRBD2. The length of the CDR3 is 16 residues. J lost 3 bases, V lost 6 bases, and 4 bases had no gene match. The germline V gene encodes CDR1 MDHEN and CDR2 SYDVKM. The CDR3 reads CASSSTSGGDTGELFF. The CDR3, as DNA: TGTGCCAGCAGCTCCACTAGCGGGGGGGACACCGGGGAGCTGTTTTTT.

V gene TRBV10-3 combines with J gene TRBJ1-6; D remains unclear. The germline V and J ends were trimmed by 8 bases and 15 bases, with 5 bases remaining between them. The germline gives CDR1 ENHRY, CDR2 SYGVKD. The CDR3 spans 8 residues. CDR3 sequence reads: CAISGLHF. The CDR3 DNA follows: TGTGCCATCTCGGGCCTCCACTTT.

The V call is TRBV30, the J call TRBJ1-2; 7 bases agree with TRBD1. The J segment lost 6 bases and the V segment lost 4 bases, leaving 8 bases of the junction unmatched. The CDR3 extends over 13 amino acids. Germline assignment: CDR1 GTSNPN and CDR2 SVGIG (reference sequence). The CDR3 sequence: CAWMPGTDNGYTF. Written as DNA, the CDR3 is TGTGCCTGGATGCCCGGGACAGATAATGGCTACACCTTC.

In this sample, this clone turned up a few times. The CDR3 nucleotides read TGTGCCAGCAGCTTAGACGCGGGGACCAATGAGCAGTTCTTC. Translating gives CASSLDAGTNEQFF. The V call is TRBV7-9, the J call TRBJ2-1; D may be TRBD2 (6 bases). CDR1 and CDR2 from the germline V gene are SEHNR and FQNEAQ (reference sequence). The CDR3 contains 14 residues. V was trimmed by 1 base and J by 6 bases, leaving 10 bases between them. The variable domain in full, with the rest retrieved from reference TRBV7-9 and TRBJ2-1, is DTGVSQNPRHKITKRGQNVTFRCDPISEHNRLYWYRQTLGQGPEFLTYFQNEAQLEKSRLLSDRFSAERPKGSFSTLEIQRTEQGDSAMYLCASSLDAGTNEQFFGPGTRLTVL.

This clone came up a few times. DNA of the CDR3: TGTGCCTGGAGTGTAGGCCCGGAGAGCTCTGGAAACACCATATATTTT. It specifies CAWSVGPESSGNTIYF. V and J are TRBV30 and TRBJ1-3; D ambiguous. CDR1 and CDR2 from the germline V gene are GTSNPN and SVGIG (reference sequence). The CDR3 spans 16 residues. V lost 0 bases and J 0 bases, leaving 12 bases between the germline ends.